What follows describes a single T cell receptor beta chain. Its antigen is not identified. RNA transcripts gave rise to amplified TCR beta CDR3 regions. The HTBI primer set was used in a first-round RT-PCR of the TCR CDR3. One entry per CDR3 protein, called by TCRdb with MiXCR from the multiplex PCR reads. The data hold hundreds of thousands of distinct CDR3 sequences, with roughly 25% observed a single time. V was clipped by 3 bases and J by 0 bases, with 11 bases between them. The CDR3 loop spans 14 amino acids. Germline assignment: CDR1 DFQATT and CDR2 SNEGSKA (reference sequence). This entry is derived from a study of T cells in Graves' hyperthyroidism and ophthalmopathy. Findings and caveats of the study: Blood also showed most of the thyroid clonotypes that were expanded above 0.001.

Subjects with ophthalmopathy showed a Clinical Activity Score no lower than 3, a NOSPECS grade no lower than 4, and a duration shorter than 3 months. PBMCs were collected from a 10 ml volume of fresh peripheral blood. The origin of this receptor is a woman aged 30 to 39 with Graves' ophthalmopathy. V gene TRBV20-1 combines with J gene TRBJ1-1; tentative D call: TRBD1 (6 bases). The sequenced sample consisted of blood. The CDR3 spells CSASMPGVNTEAFF. CDR3 nucleotides: TGCAGTGCTAGCATGCCAGGGGTGAACACTGAAGCTTTCTTT.